These 20 T cell receptor beta chains share one sample of origin, sequenced in a study of OX40 agonist ivuxolimab in advanced cancers. The repertoire was sequenced with immunoSEQ multiplex PCR; TCRdb's copy has only in-frame clones and lacks some. This table has about 79,000 clones, 75% to 95% appearing once. The sequencing here drew on CD4+ or CD8+ T cells sorted from blood, taken in a trial of the OX40 agonist ivuxolimab. The origin of the receptors is an adult with an advanced solid tumor such as melanoma, head and neck, liver or kidney cancer.

V gene TRBV6-5 combines with J gene TRBJ2-5, with D possibly TRBD1 on 6 matching bases. V was shortened by 5 bases and J by 4 bases, with 17 bases between the two germline ends. Germline CDR1 is MNHEY and CDR2 is SVGAGI. The CDR3 totals 15 residues. CDR3 amino acids: CASSPSRGHGETQYF. CDR3 DNA: TGTGCCAGCAGTCCAAGCCGGGGACACGGAGAGACCCAGTACTTC.

V gene TRBV7-3 combines with J gene TRBJ1-2, with D uncertain. The germline CDR1 and CDR2 sequences are SGHTA and FQGTGA. With 2 bases removed from V and 5 bases from J, the gap between germline ends came to 9 bases. The CDR3 spans 13 residues. Written as DNA, the CDR3 is TGTGCCAGCAGCTTACCCGGACGGTATGGCTACACCTTC. It yields the protein CASSLPGRYGYTF.

CDR3 sequence: CASRNRVDTEAFF. The DNA for the CDR3 is TGTGCCAGCCGAAACAGGGTGGACACTGAAGCTTTCTTT. This sequence joins TRBV19 and TRBJ1-1; D possibly corresponds to TRBD1 (6 bases). CDR1 and CDR2 from the germline V gene are LNHDA and SQIVND (reference sequence). The CDR3 is 13 amino acids. The V gene lost 9 bases and the J gene lost 3 bases, with 14 bases spanning the gap.

V gene TRBV2 combines with J gene TRBJ2-7; D is ambiguous. Trimming shortened V by 0 bases and J by 5 bases, and 5 bases separated the two germline ends. The germline gives CDR1 SNHLY, CDR2 FYNNEI. The CDR3 has 12 residues. This CDR3 reads CASSEAENEQYF. The CDR3 DNA reads as TGTGCCAGCAGTGAAGCCGAGAACGAGCAGTACTTC.

This rearrangement joins TRBV7-9 to TRBJ2-5, with a tentative D call TRBD1 (5 bases). Germline V gene sequence: CDR1 SEHNR, CDR2 FQNEAQ (reference sequence). This CDR3 comprises 14 residues. V lost 1 base, J lost 8 bases, and 14 bases lay in between. The CDR3 DNA reads as TGTGCCAGCAGCTTAGGTCGGTCCCAGGGTACCCAGTACTTC. Translated: CASSLGRSQGTQYF.

The chain joins TRBV10-2 to TRBJ1-4, with D possibly matching TRBD1 (6 bases). The germline gives CDR1 WSHSY, CDR2 SAAADI. V was pared by 0 bases and J by 10 bases, with 15 bases between. The CDR3 is 15 amino acids. The CDR3 nucleotides are TGCGCCAGCAGTGAGTCGAAAGCTAGGGGGGGAAAACTGTTTTTT. Translated: CASSESKARGGKLFF.

V and J are TRBV27 and TRBJ1-2; 7 bases map to TRBD1. The CDR3 sequence is 14 residues long. V shed 4 bases and J 0 bases; nucleotides not matched to a gene: 2. From germline, CDR1 is MNHEY and CDR2 SMNVEV (reference sequence). The CDR3 region has the DNA TGTGCCAGCAGTTCACAGGGGCCTAACTATGGCTACACCTTC. It codes for CASSSQGPNYGYTF.

The chain combines TRBV18 with TRBJ2-3; unclear D gene. Germline values: CDR1 KGHSH, CDR2 LQKENI. The CDR3 runs to 15 residues. V was shortened by 0 bases and J by 3 bases, with 10 bases between the two germline ends. The CDR3 reads CASSPPNGKTDTQYF. For the CDR3, the DNA is TGTGCCAGCTCACCACCCAACGGCAAGACAGATACGCAGTATTTT.

The chain has TRBV10-3 and TRBJ2-7, with a tentative D call TRBD1 (5 bases). The germline gives CDR1 ENHRY, CDR2 SYGVKD. The CDR3 totals 14 residues. V shed 3 bases and J shed 0 bases, with 9 bases lying between them. The CDR3 DNA sequence: TGTGCCATCAGTGACAGGGCGAACTCCTACGAGCAGTACTTC. Its protein product is CAISDRANSYEQYF.

The chain links TRBV30 to TRBJ2-7, with 8 bases identical to TRBD1. With V trimmed by 3 bases and J by 2 bases, 9 bases remained unmatched. Germline loops: CDR1 GTSNPN, CDR2 SVGIG (reference sequence). The CDR3 length is 15 residues. The CDR3 bases are TGTGCCTGGAGCGCCCTAGACAGGGGACCCTACGAGCAGTACTTC. Its translation: CAWSALDRGPYEQYF.

The chain joins TRBV19 to TRBJ1-2; D uncertain. This CDR3 contains 13 residues. V was pared by 1 base and J by 2 bases, with 5 bases between. Germline V lookup: CDR1 LNHDA, CDR2 SQIVND (reference sequence). The CDR3 DNA reads TGTGCCAGTAGTATAGGCGGGAACTATGGCTACACCTTC. This encodes CASSIGGNYGYTF.

V and J are TRBV30 and TRBJ1-3; D is undetermined. Germline V lookup: CDR1 GTSNPN, CDR2 SVGIG (reference sequence). With 0 bases removed from V and 3 bases from J, the gap between germline ends came to 9 bases. The CDR3 sequence is 14 residues long. The CDR3 region is CAWSVGQNGNTIYF. For the CDR3, the DNA is TGTGCCTGGAGTGTCGGGCAGAATGGAAACACCATATATTTT.

The table lists this clone with a count of one. V usage is TRBV7-8 and J usage is TRBJ1-1, with a tentative D call TRBD1 (5 bases). CDR1 is SGHVS, CDR2 FQNEAQ, per germline. The CDR3 sequence is 16 residues long. Deletions cut 0 bases from V and 1 base from J, with 12 bases between. The CDR3 DNA follows: TGTGCCAGCAGCTTAGCGTGGGGCCGGGGGAACACTGAAGCTTTCTTT. Translating gives CASSLAWGRGNTEAFF. The full variable domain, completed using reference TRBV7-8 and TRBJ1-1, is GAGVSQSPRYKVAKRGQDVALRCDPISGHVSLFWYQQALGQGPEFLTYFQNEAQLDKSGLPSDRFFAERPEGSVSTLKIQRTQQEDSAVYLCASSLAWGRGNTEAFFGQGTRLTVV.

This clone was detected once. The chain combines TRBV4-2 with TRBJ1-3; no reliable D call. This CDR3 is built from 15 residues. CDR1 is LGHNA and CDR2 is YNFKEQ in the germline V gene. The V gene lost 3 bases and the J gene lost 0 bases, with 9 bases spanning the gap. CDR3 nucleotides: TGTGCCAGCAGCCAGGCACAGAGCTCTGGAAACACCATATATTTT. Amino acid sequence: CASSQAQSSGNTIYF.

The gene calls are TRBV5-1 and TRBJ1-4; D not certain. V lost 4 bases and J lost 3, with 13 bases in between. Per germline, CDR1 SGHRS and CDR2 YFSETQ. The CDR3 loop spans 15 amino acids. The CDR3: CASSLQSGSNEKLFF. As DNA, the CDR3 is TGCGCCAGCAGCCTCCAGAGTGGTTCTAATGAAAAACTGTTTTTT.

The gene calls are TRBV28 and TRBJ1-2, with D maybe TRBD1 (5 bases). The CDR3 loop spans 15 amino acids. Germline CDR1 reads MDHEN; CDR2 reads SYDVKM. V dropped 4 bases and J dropped 1 base, with 13 bases sitting between them. CDR3 sequence (DNA): TGTGCCAGCAGTTGGTCGACAGATCGTAACTATGGCTACACCTTC. Its protein product is CASSWSTDRNYGYTF.

The CDR3, as DNA: TGTGCCAGCTCACCAGATAGCGGTTCCTACGAGCAGTACTTC. Translation: CASSPDSGSYEQYF. The chain has TRBV18 and TRBJ2-7; D might be TRBD2 (6 bases). The CDR3 is made up of 14 amino acids. V dropped 2 bases and J dropped 1 base, with 9 bases sitting between them. Looked up from germline, CDR1 is KGHSH and CDR2 is LQKENI. Full variable domain (remainder filled in from reference TRBV18 and TRBJ2-7): NAGVMQNPRHLVRRRGQEARLRCSPMKGHSHVYWYRQLPEEGLKFMVYLQKENIIDESGMPKERFSAEFPKEGPSILRIQQVVRGDSAAYFCASSPDSGSYEQYFGPGTRLTVT.

The chain couples TRBV5-1 to TRBJ1-6; TRBD1 might be the D (6 bases). The V gene lost 3 bases and the J gene lost 7 bases, with 8 bases spanning the gap. The CDR3 has 13 residues. Germline values: CDR1 SGHRS, CDR2 YFSETQ. The CDR3 is CASSWQGNSPLHF. CDR3 sequence (DNA): TGCGCCAGCAGCTGGCAGGGGAATTCACCCCTCCACTTT.

This chain links TRBV7-6 with TRBJ1-3, with 10 bases identical to TRBD1. V was pared by 4 bases and J by 4 bases, with 7 bases of the junction left unmatched. Germline V gene data show CDR1 as SGHVS and CDR2 as FNYEAQ. This CDR3 spans 16 amino acids. The CDR3 DNA reads as TGTGCCAGCAGCTCCGGGACAGGGGTTATCGGAAACACCATATATTTT. It codes for CASSSGTGVIGNTIYF.

The chain carries TRBV28 and TRBJ2-1, with TRBD1 as a possible D gene (6 bases). Germline assignment: CDR1 MDHEN and CDR2 SYDVKM. The CDR3 consists of 15 residues. Trimming took 0 bases from V and 6 from J, leaving 12 bases between them. CDR3 residues: CASSLWAGEPNEQFF. The CDR3 DNA reads TGTGCCAGCAGTTTATGGGCAGGGGAGCCCAATGAGCAGTTCTTC.